This TCR beta chain was sequenced for a study of T cell clones after liver transplantation. Study summary: Samples came from ITN030ST, which attempted immunosuppression withdrawal within 2 years of liver transplantation.

The repertoire was sequenced with immunoSEQ multiplex PCR; TCRdb's copy has only in-frame clones and lacks some. Of about 72,000 clones listed, more than 90% are singletons. The CDR3 sequence is 18 residues long. V was cut by 6 bases and J by 4 bases, with 25 bases left in between. CDR1 and CDR2 (germline): LNHDA, SQIVND (reference sequence). V and J are TRBV19 and TRBJ1-5; tentative D call: TRBD1 (6 bases). This sequence originates from a human donor who received a liver transplant. Source: CD4+ T cells from blood, taken before liver transplant. The CDR3 here is CASRKAGVSVAQNQPQHF. CDR3 in DNA: TGTGCCAGTAGGAAAGCAGGGGTTTCCGTTGCTCAAAATCAGCCCCAGCATTTT.